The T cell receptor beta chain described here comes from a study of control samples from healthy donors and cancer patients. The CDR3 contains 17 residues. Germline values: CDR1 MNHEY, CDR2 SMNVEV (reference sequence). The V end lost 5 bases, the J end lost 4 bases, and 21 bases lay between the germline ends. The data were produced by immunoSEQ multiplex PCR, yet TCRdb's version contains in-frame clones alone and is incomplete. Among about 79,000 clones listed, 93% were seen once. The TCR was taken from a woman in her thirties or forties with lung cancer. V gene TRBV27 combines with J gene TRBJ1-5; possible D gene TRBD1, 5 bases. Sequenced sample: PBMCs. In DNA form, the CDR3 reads TGTGCCAGCAGTCAATGGGGGGGTGTTTCATCTAATCAGCCCCAGCATTTT. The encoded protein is CASSQWGGVSSNQPQHF.